This T cell receptor (beta chain) was observed in a study of T cell repertoires in aging, cancer and after chemotherapy. Study overall: Pre- and post-chemotherapy samples were paired from chronic lymphocytic leukemia patients treated with fludarabine- or bendamustine-based regimens. Around 8.8 million TCR reads were in the whole dataset.

Peripheral blood genomic DNA, not sorted cells or RNA, was the template. This CDR3 is built from 14 residues. V dropped 6 bases and J dropped 0 bases, with 13 bases sitting between them. The germline V gene encodes CDR1 DFQATT and CDR2 SNEGSKA (reference sequence). On this clonotype: Antigen specificity is unknown.

Whole-study results and caveats: In healthy donors, age-related TCR diversity loss mainly reflected lost richness. In hematological cancer patients, infiltrated lymphoid organs may have impaired thymic emigration or peripheral T cell expansion.

TRB rearrangements spanning V, D and J were amplified using mixed TRB-A/B primers. Via MiXCR, TCRdb re-called the multiplex PCR reads, giving one row per CDR3 protein. Altogether around 2,500 distinct CDR3 sequences are present, approximately 48% being singletons, with the ten largest covering 7.5%. This TCR derives from a human donor with a blood cancer. Sequenced: blood. This sequence joins TRBV20-1 and TRBJ2-3, with D perhaps TRBD2 (6 bases). In DNA, the CDR3 is TGCAGTGCCCCGACGGGACTCAGCACAGATACGCAGTATTTT. Translating gives CSAPTGLSTDTQYF.